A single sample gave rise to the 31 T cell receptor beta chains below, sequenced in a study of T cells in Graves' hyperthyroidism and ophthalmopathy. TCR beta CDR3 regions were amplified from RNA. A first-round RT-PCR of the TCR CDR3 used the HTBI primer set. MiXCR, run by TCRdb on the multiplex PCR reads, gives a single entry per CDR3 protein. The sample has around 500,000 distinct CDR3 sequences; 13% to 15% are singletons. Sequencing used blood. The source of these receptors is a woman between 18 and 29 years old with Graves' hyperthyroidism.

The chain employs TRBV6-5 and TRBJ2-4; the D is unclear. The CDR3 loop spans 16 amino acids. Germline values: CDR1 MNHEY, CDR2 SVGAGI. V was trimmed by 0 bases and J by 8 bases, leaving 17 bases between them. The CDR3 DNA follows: TGTGCCAGCAGTTACTCGATCCCCCCAGGTCGGGACATTCAGTACTTC. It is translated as CASSYSIPPGRDIQYF.

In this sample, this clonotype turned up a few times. The CDR3 is CASSLIRGARTDTQYF. CDR3 DNA sequence: TGTGCCAGCAGCTTGATTAGAGGGGCGCGCACAGATACGCAGTATTTT. The chain recombines TRBV5-6 with TRBJ2-3; perhaps D is TRBD1 or TRBD2 (5 bases each). In germline, CDR1 is SGHDT, CDR2 YYEEEE. The CDR3 extends over 16 amino acids. Trimming cost V 1 base and J 1 base, with 13 bases left between them.

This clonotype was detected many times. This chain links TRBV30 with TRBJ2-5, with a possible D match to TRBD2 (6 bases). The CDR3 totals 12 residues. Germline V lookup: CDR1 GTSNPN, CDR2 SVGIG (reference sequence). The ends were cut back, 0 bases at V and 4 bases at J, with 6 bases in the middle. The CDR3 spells CAWSVAGETQYF. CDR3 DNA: TGTGCCTGGAGTGTAGCGGGAGAGACCCAGTACTTC.

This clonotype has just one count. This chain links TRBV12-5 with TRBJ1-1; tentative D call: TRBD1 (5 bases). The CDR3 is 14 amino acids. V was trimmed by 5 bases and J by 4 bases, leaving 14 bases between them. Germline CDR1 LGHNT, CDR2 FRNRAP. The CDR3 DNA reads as TGTGCTAGTGGTCCCAATCCGGGGGGCACTGAAGCTTTCTTT. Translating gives CASGPNPGGTEAFF. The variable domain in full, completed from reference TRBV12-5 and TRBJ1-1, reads DARVTQTPRHKVTEMGQEVTMRCQPILGHNTVFWYRQTMMQGLELLAYFRNRAPLDDSGMPKDRFSAEMPDATLATLKIQPSEPRDSAVYFCASGPNPGGTEAFFGQGTRLTVV.

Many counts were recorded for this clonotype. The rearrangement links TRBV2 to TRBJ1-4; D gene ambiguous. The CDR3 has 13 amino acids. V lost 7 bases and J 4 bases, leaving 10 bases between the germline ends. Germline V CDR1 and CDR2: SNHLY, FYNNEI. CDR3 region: CASNTANNEKLFF. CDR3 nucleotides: TGTGCCAGCAACACGGCGAATAATGAAAAACTGTTTTTT.

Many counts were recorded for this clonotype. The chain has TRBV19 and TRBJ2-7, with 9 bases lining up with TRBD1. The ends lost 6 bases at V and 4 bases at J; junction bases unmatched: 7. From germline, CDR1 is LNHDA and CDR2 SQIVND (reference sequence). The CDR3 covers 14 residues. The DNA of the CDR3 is TGTGCCAGTAGCGCGGGACAGGGAGGTTACGAGCAGTACTTC. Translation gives CASSAGQGGYEQYF.

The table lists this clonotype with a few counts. The CDR3, as DNA: TGTGCCAGCAGCGTATCCGGCGCGGACTATGGCTACACCTTC. Residues: CASSVSGADYGYTF. The V gene is TRBV9, the J gene TRBJ1-2, with no clear D. This CDR3 is built from 14 residues. Germline CDR1 SGDLS, CDR2 YYNGEE. Trimming cost V 1 base and J 3 bases, with 10 bases left between them. The whole variable domain, remainder taken from reference TRBV9 and TRBJ1-2, is DSGVTQTPKHLITATGQRVTLRCSPRSGDLSVYWYQQSLDQGLQFLIQYYNGEERAKGNILERFSAQQFPDLHSELNLSSLELGDSALYFCASSVSGADYGYTFGSGTRLTVV.

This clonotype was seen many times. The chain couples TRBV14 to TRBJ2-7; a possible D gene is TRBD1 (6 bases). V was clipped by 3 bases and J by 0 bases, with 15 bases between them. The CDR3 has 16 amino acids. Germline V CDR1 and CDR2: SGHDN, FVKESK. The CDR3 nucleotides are TGTGCCAGCAGCCACCCCGGGACACTAGACTCCTACGAGCAGTACGTC. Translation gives CASSHPGTLDSYEQYV.

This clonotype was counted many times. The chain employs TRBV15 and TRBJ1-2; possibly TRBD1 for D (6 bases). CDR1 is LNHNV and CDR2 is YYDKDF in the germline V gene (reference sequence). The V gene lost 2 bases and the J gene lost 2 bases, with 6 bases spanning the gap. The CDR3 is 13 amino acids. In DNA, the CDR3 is TGTGCCACCAGCAGACAGGGGAACTATGGCTACACCTTC. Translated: CATSRQGNYGYTF.

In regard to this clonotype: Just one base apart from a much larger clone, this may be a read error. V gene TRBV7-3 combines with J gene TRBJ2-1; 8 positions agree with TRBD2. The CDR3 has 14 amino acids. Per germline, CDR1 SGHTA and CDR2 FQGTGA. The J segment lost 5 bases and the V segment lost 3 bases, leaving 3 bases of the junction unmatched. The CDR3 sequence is CASSLRGDNNEQFF. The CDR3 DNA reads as TGTGCCAGCAGCTTGCGGGGGGATAACAATGAGCAGTTCTTC.

CDR3 in DNA: TGTGCCAGCAGCTTAGATACGGATACGGGGGCTTTCTTT. Its protein is CASSLDTDTGAFF. V gene TRBV11-3 combines with J gene TRBJ1-1; no definite D call. V lost 0 bases and J lost 11, with 13 bases in between. Per the germline V gene, CDR1 is SGHNT and CDR2 is YENEEA. The CDR3 consists of 13 residues. The full variable domain, its missing parts supplied by reference TRBV11-3 and TRBJ1-1, is EAGVVQSPRYKIIEKKQPVAFWCNPISGHNTLYWYLQNLGQGPELLIRYENEEAVDDSQLPKDRFSAERLKGVDSTLKIQPAELGDSAVYLCASSLDTDTGAFFGQGTRLTVV.

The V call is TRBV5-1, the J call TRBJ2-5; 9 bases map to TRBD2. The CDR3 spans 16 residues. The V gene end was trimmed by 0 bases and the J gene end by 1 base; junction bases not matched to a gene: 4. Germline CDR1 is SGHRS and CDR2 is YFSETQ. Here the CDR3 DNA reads TGCGCCAGCAGCTTGGGGACTAGCGAGATCCAAGAGACCCAGTACTTC. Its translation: CASSLGTSEIQETQYF.

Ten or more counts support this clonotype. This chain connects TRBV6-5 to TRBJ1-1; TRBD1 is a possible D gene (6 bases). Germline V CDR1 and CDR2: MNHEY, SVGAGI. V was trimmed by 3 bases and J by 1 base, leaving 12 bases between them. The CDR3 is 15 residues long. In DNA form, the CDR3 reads TGTGCCAGCAGTTATAAGGGACACGGGAACACTGAAGCTTTCTTT. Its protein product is CASSYKGHGNTEAFF.

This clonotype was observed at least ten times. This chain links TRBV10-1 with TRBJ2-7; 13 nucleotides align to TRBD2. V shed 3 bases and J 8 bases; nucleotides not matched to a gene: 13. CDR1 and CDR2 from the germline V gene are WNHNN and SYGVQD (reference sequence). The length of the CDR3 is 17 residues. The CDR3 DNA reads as TGCGCCAGCAGTGATTTCGGACTAGCGGGGGCCCTGATCCAGCAGTACTTC. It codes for CASSDFGLAGALIQQYF.

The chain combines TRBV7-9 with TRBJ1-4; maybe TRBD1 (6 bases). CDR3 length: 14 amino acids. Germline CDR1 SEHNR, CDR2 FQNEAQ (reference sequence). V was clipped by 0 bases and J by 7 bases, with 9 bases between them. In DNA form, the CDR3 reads TGTGCCAGCAGCTTAGCGGGACATGGTGAAAAACTGTTTTTT. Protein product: CASSLAGHGEKLFF.

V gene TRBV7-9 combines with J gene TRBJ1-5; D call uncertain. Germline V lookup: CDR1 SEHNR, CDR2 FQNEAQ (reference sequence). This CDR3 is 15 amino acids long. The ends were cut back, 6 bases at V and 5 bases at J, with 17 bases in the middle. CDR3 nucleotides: TGTGCCAGCAGTCCTACTAGTGACGGGTATCAGCCCCAGCATTTT. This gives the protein CASSPTSDGYQPQHF.

CDR3 nucleotides: TGTGCCAGCAGCCAATTCAAACCGGGACAGGGTCGTTCACCCCTCCACTTT. Its protein is CASSQFKPGQGRSPLHF. The chain carries TRBV4-2 and TRBJ1-6; 9 bases agree with TRBD1. J was trimmed by 9 bases and V by 2 bases; bases with no gene match: 11. CDR3 size: 17 residues. Germline V gene data show CDR1 as LGHNA and CDR2 as YNFKEQ.

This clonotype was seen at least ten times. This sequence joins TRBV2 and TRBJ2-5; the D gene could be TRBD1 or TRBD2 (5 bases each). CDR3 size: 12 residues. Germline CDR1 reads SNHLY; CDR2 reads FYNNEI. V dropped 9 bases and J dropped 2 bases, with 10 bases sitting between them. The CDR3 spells CARGTEQETQYF. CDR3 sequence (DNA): TGTGCCAGGGGGACGGAGCAAGAGACCCAGTACTTC. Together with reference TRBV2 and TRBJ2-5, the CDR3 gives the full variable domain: EPEVTQTPSHQVTQMGQEVILRCVPISNHLYFYWYRQILGQKVEFLVSFYNNEISEKSEIFDDQFSVERPDGSNFTLKIRSTKLEDSAMYFCARGTEQETQYFGPGTRLLVL.

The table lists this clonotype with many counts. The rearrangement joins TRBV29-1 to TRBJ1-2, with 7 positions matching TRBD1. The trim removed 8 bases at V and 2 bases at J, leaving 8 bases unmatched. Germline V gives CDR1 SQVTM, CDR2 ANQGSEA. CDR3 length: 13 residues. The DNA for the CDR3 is TGCAGCTCTAGAGGACAGGCCAACTATGGCTACACCTTC. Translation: CSSRGQANYGYTF.

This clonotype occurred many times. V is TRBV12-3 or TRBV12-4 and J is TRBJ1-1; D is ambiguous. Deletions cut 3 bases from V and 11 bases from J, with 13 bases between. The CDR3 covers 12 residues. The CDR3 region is CASSFSGSWAFF. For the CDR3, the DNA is TGTGCCAGCAGTTTTTCGGGTAGTTGGGCTTTCTTT.

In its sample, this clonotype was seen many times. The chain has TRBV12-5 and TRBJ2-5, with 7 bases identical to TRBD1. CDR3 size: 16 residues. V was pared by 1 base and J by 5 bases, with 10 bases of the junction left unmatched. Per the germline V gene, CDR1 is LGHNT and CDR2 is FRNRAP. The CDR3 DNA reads TGTGCTAGTGGTTTGGCACTAACAGGGGATGGTGAGACCCAGTACTTC. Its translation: CASGLALTGDGETQYF.

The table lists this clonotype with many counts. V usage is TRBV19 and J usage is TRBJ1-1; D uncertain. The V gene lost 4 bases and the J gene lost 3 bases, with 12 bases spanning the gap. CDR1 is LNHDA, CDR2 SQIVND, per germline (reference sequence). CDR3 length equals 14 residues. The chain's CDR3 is CASSSLVRHTEAFF. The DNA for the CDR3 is TGTGCCAGTAGTAGCCTAGTCAGGCACACTGAAGCTTTCTTT. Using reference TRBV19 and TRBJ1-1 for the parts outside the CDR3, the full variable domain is DGGITQSPKYLFRKEGQNVTLSCEQNLNHDAMYWYRQDPGQGLRLIYYSQIVNDFQKGDIAEGYSVSREKKESFPLTVTSAQKNPTAFYLCASSSLVRHTEAFFGQGTRLTVV.

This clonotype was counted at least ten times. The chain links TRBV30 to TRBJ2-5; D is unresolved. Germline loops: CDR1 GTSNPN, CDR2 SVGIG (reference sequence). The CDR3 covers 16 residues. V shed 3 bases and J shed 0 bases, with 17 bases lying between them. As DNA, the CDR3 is TGTGCCTGGAGAGACCGGGCTCACGTTTACCAAGAGACCCAGTACTTC. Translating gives CAWRDRAHVYQETQYF.

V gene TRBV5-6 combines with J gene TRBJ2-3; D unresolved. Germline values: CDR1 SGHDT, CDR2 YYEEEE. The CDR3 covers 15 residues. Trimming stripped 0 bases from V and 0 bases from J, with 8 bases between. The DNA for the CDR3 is TGTGCCAGCAGCTTGGACGCATTGAGCACAGATACGCAGTATTTT. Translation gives CASSLDALSTDTQYF.

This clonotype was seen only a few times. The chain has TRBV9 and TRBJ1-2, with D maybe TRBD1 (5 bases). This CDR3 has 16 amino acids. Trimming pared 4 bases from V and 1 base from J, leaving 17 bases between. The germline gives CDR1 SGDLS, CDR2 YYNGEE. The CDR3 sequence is CASSRNTGRINYGYTF. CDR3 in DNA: TGTGCCAGCAGCCGAAATACGGGACGGATTAACTATGGCTACACCTTC.

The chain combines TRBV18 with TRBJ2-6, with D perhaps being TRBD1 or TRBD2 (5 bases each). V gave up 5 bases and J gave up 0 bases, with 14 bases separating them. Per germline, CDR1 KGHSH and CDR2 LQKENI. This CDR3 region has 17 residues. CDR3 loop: CASSSGRPSSGANVLTF. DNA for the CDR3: TGTGCCAGCTCATCGGGACGCCCTAGCTCTGGGGCCAACGTCCTGACTTTC.

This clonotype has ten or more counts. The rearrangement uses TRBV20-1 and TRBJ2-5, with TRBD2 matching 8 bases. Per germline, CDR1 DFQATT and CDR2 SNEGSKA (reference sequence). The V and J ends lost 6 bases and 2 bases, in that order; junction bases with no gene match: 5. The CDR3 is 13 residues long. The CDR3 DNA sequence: TGCAGTGCGCGCACTAGCGGTCAAGAGACCCAGTACTTC. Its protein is CSARTSGQETQYF.

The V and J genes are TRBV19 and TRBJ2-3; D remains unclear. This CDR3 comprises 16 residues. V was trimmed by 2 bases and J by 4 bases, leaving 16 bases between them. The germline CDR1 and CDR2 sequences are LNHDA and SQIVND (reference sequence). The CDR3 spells CASSILSAGRADTQYF. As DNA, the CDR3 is TGTGCCAGTAGTATACTCTCGGCAGGACGAGCAGATACGCAGTATTTT.

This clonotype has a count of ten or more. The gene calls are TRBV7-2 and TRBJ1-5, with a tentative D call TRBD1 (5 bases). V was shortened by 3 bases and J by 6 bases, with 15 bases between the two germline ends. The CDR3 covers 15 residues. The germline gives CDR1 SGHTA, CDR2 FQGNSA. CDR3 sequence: CASSFGGGVAQPQHF. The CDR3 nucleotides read TGTGCCAGCAGCTTCGGTGGGGGGGTAGCTCAGCCCCAGCATTTT.

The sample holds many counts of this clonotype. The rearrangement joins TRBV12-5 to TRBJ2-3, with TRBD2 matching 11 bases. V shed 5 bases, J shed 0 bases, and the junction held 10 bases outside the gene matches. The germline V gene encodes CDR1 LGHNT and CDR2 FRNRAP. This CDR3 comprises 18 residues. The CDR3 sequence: CASGLKGLADTSTDTQYF. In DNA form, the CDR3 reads TGTGCTAGTGGTCTAAAGGGACTAGCGGATACTAGCACAGATACGCAGTATTTT.

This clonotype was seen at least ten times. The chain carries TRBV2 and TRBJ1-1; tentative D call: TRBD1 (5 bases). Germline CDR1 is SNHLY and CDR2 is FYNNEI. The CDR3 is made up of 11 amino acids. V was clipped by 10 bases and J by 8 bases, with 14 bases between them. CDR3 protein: CATTTADEAFF. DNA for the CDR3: TGTGCCACCACGACAGCGGACGAAGCTTTCTTT.